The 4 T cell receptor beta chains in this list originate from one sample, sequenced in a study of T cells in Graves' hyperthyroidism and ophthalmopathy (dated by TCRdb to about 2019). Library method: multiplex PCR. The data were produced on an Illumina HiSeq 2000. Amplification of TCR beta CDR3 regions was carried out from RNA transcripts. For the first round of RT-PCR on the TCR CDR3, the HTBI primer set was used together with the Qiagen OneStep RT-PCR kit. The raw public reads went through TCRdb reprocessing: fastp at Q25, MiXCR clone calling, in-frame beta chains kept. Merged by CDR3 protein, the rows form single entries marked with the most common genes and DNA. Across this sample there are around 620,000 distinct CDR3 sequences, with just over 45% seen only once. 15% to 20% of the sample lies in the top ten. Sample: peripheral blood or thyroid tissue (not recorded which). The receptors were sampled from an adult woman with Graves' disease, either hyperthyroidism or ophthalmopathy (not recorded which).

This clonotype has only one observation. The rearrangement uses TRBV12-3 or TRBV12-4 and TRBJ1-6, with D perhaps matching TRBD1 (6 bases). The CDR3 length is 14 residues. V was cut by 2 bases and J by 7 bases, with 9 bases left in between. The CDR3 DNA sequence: TGTGCCAGCAGTTTATTAGGGACAAATTCACCCCTCCACTTT. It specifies CASSLLGTNSPLHF.

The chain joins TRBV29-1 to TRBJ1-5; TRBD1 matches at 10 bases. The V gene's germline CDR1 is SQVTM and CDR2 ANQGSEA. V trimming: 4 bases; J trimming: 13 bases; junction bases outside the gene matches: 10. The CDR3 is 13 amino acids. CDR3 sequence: CSVGPGTGDGQHF. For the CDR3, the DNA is TGCAGCGTTGGTCCTGGGACAGGGGATGGTCAGCATTTT.

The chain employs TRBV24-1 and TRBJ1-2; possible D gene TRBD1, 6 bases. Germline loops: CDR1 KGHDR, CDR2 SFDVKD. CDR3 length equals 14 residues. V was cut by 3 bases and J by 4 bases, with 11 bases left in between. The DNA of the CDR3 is TGTGCCACCAGTGATCCCGGGGGGCTCTATGGCTACACCTTC. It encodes CATSDPGGLYGYTF.

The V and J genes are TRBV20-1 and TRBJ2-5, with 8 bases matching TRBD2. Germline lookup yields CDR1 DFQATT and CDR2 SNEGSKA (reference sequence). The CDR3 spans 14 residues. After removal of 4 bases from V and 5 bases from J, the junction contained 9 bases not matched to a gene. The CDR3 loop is CSAMWVAGSETQYF. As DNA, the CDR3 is TGCAGTGCTATGTGGGTAGCGGGATCTGAGACCCAGTACTTC.